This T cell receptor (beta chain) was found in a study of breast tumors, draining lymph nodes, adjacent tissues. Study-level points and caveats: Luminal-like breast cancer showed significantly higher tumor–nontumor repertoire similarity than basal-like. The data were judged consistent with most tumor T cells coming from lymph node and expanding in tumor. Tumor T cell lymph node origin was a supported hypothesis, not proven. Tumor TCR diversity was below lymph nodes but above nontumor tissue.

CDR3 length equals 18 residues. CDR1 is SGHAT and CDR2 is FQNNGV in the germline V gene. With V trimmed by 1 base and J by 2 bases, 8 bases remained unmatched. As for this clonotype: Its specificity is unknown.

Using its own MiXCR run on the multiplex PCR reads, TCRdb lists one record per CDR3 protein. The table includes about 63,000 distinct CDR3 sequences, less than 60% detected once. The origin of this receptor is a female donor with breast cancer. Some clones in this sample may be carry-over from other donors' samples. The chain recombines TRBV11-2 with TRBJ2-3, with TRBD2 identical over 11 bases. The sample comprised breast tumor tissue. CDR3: CASSLVLAGVDPTDTQYF. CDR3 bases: TGTGCCAGCAGCTTAGTACTAGCGGGAGTGGACCCCACAGATACGCAGTATTTT.